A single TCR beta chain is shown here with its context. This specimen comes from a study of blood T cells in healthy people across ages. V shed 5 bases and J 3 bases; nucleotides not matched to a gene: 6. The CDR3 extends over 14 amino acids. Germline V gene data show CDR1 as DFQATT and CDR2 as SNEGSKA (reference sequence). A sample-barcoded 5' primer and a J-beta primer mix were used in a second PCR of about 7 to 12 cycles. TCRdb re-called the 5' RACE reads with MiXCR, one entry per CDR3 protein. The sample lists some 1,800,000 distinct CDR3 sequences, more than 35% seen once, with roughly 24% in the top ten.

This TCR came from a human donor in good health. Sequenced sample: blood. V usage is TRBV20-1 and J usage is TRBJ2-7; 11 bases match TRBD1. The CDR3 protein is CSAGQGAMSYEQYF. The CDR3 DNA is TGCAGTGCTGGACAGGGGGCAATGAGCTACGAGCAGTACTTC.